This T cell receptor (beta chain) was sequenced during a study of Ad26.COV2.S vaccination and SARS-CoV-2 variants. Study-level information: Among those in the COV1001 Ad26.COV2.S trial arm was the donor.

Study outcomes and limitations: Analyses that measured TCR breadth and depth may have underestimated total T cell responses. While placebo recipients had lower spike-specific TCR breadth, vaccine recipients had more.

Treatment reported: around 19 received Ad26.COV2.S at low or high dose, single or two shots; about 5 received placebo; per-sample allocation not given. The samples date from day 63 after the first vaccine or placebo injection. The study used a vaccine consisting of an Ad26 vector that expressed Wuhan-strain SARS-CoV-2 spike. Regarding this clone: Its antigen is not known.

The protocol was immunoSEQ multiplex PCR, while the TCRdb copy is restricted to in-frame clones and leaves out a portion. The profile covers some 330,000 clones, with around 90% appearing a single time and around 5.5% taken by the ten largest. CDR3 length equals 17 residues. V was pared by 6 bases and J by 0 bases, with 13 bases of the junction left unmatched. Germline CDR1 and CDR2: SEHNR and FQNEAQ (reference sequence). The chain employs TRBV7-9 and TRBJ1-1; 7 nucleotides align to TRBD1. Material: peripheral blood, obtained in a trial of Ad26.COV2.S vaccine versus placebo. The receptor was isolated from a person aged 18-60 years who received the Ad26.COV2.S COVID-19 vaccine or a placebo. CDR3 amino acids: CASSTTGSGFMNTEAFF. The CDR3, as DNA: TGTGCCAGCAGTACGACAGGGAGCGGGTTCATGAACACTGAAGCTTTCTTT.